The 20 T cell receptor beta chains presented below share a single source sample, sequenced in a study of cytomegalovirus exposure and HLA in healthy donors (dated by TCRdb to 2015 to 2018). To prepare the library, the immunoSEQ multiplex PCR assay was applied. For the multiplex PCR, a mixture combining 60 forward primers for TCR Vbeta segments and 13 reverse primers for TCR Jbeta segments was used. TCRdb obtained this table from immuneACCESS and retained in-frame rearrangements with V and J assigned. These tables miss some clones; where compared with another copy, unresolved V genes account for less than half of the shortfall, and the remainder is unexplained. This sample holds about 200,000 clones; around 77% were observed only once. Less than 3.5% of the sample comes from the top ten. The sample consisted of PBMCs. All receptors come from a woman aged 25 to 39 in good health and CMV-seronegative.

This chain connects TRBV6-1 to TRBJ1-4; 9 bases agree with TRBD1. CDR1 is MNHNS, CDR2 SASEGT, per germline. CDR3 length: 14 residues. J gave up 7 bases and V 5 bases, and 5 bases lay outside the gene matches. The DNA of the CDR3 is TGTGCCAGCAGTTCCGGGACAGGGTTTGAAAAACTGTTTTTT. It codes for CASSSGTGFEKLFF.

The gene calls are TRBV14 and TRBJ2-1; 13 bases are shared with TRBD2. Per the germline V gene, CDR1 is SGHDN and CDR2 is FVKESK. CDR3 length equals 17 residues. V trimming: 0 bases; J trimming: 3 bases; junction bases outside the gene matches: 2. CDR3: CASSQETSGRNYNEQFF. The DNA of the CDR3 is TGTGCCAGCAGCCAAGAGACTAGCGGGAGGAACTACAATGAGCAGTTCTTC.

This chain uses TRBV15 with TRBJ2-7, with D tentatively TRBD1 (5 bases). The CDR3 is 14 residues long. The V end lost 5 bases, the J end lost 4 bases, and 15 bases lay between the germline ends. In germline, CDR1 is LNHNV, CDR2 YYDKDF (reference sequence). The CDR3 coding sequence is TGTGCCACCAGCGCCGACAGTAACCCATACGAGCAGTACTTC. Protein product: CATSADSNPYEQYF.

The chain links TRBV10-3 to TRBJ1-1; D unclear. The CDR3 extends over 12 amino acids. V lost 4 bases, J lost 2 bases, and 5 bases lay in between. Germline loops: CDR1 ENHRY, CDR2 SYGVKD. In DNA form, the CDR3 reads TGTGCCATCAGTGGAACAAACACTGAAGCTTTCTTT. Residues: CAISGTNTEAFF.

This sequence joins TRBV5-5 and TRBJ1-3, with 9 bases identical to TRBD1. Losses at the gene ends were 4 bases for V and 4 bases for J; bases not matched to a gene: 6. This CDR3 is 15 amino acids long. Germline V CDR1 and CDR2: SGHKS, YYEKEE (reference sequence). The CDR3 DNA reads as TGTGCCAGCAGCCCCGGGACAGGGAGCGGAAACACCATATATTTT. Translated: CASSPGTGSGNTIYF.

The chain recombines TRBV7-9 with TRBJ2-1; the D gene is possibly TRBD2 (5 bases). CDR3 size: 12 residues. Trimming pared 2 bases from V and 9 bases from J, leaving 8 bases between. Germline V gene data show CDR1 as SEHNR and CDR2 as FQNEAQ (reference sequence). The CDR3, as DNA: TGTGCCAGCAGCTTAACGGCGGGTGAGCAGTTCTTC. It yields the protein CASSLTAGEQFF.

The V gene is TRBV9, the J gene TRBJ2-3, with D perhaps matching TRBD1 (6 bases). The CDR3 contains 16 residues. V lost 3 bases and J lost 3, with 17 bases in between. Looked up from germline, CDR1 is SGDLS and CDR2 is YYNGEE. CDR3 DNA sequence: TGTGCCAGCAGCGGTAATACACTAGGGGGAACAGATACGCAGTATTTT. This encodes CASSGNTLGGTDTQYF.

The chain links TRBV7-8 to TRBJ2-2; 10 nucleotides align to TRBD2. Germline V gene sequence: CDR1 SGHVS, CDR2 FQNEAQ. V shed 4 bases and J 7 bases; nucleotides not matched to a gene: 18. The CDR3 totals 19 residues. The CDR3 sequence: CASSSLLGQREGRSGELFF. CDR3 nucleotide sequence: TGTGCCAGCAGCTCCTTACTCGGCCAGCGGGAGGGCCGAAGCGGGGAGCTGTTTTTT.

As regards this clone: This sample also contains other DNA sequences that code for the same CDR3. This chain links TRBV18 with TRBJ2-3; 8 nucleotides match TRBD2. Trimming took 6 bases from V and 0 from J; bases not matched to a gene: 2. This CDR3 spans 14 amino acids. The V gene's germline CDR1 is KGHSH and CDR2 LQKENI. The CDR3 DNA follows: TGTGCCAGCTCTCCTAGCGGGAGCACAGATACGCAGTATTTT. The encoded protein is CASSPSGSTDTQYF.

The chain is built from TRBV21-1 and TRBJ2-3; TRBD2 is taken as the D call from the table, unchecked against the DNA. TRBV21-1 is labeled a pseudogene. The CDR3 has 12 residues. CDR3: CASPWGELAQYF. The CDR3 coding sequence is TGTGCCAGCCCGTGGGGGGAGTTGGCACAGTATTTT.

This chain uses TRBV29-1 with TRBJ2-7; 7 bases align to TRBD1. CDR3 length: 14 amino acids. V shed 4 bases and J 1 base; nucleotides not matched to a gene: 7. Looked up from germline, CDR1 is SQVTM and CDR2 is ANQGSEA. The CDR3 region has the DNA TGCAGCGTTGGGACCCCGACAGGGTCCTACGAGCAGTACTTC. Translation gives CSVGTPTGSYEQYF.

The chain recombines TRBV18 with TRBJ1-2, with 8 bases fitting TRBD1. Germline CDR1 is KGHSH and CDR2 is LQKENI. The V gene end was trimmed by 3 bases and the J gene end by 4 bases; junction bases not matched to a gene: 22. The CDR3 is 20 residues long. The CDR3 sequence: CASSPPTSSTGGFFGYGYTF. The CDR3 DNA follows: TGTGCCAGCTCACCTCCGACCTCTAGCACAGGGGGGTTTTTTGGCTATGGCTACACCTTC. The full variable domain, with the rest looked up from reference TRBV18 and TRBJ1-2, is NAGVMQNPRHLVRRRGQEARLRCSPMKGHSHVYWYRQLPEEGLKFMVYLQKENIIDESGMPKERFSAEFPKEGPSILRIQQVVRGDSAAYFCASSPPTSSTGGFFGYGYTFGSGTRLTVV.

This chain joins TRBV6-4 and TRBJ1-2; weak D call: TRBD1 (5 bases). Germline loops: CDR1 MRHNA, CDR2 SNTAGT. The CDR3 runs to 13 residues. Trimming pared 5 bases from V and 7 bases from J, leaving 14 bases between. CDR3 protein: CASSLSPGIGYTF. The CDR3 DNA follows: TGTGCCAGCAGTCTATCCCCAGGGATTGGCTACACCTTC.

The chain carries TRBV4-1 and TRBJ2-3; 8 bases fit TRBD1. Germline V gene data show CDR1 as MGHRA and CDR2 as YSYEKL. The CDR3 has 17 amino acids. Trimming took 6 bases from V and 0 from J; bases not matched to a gene: 11. The CDR3 nucleotides are TGCGCCAGCAGTAGGAGGCGGACAGGGCTGAGCACAGATACGCAGTATTTT. It encodes CASSRRRTGLSTDTQYF.

This CDR3 is CASSLESWRGYTF. CDR3 DNA: TGCGCCAGCAGCTTGGAAAGTTGGAGGGGCTACACCTTC. This chain joins TRBV5-1 and TRBJ1-2, with D uncertain. From germline, CDR1 is SGHRS and CDR2 YFSETQ. With 0 bases removed from V and 8 bases from J, the gap between germline ends came to 11 bases. This CDR3 region has 13 residues.

V usage is TRBV6-5 and J usage is TRBJ1-1; tentative D call: TRBD1 (6 bases). Germline V gene sequence: CDR1 MNHEY, CDR2 SVGAGI. The CDR3 runs 15 residues. Trimming took off 0 bases at V and 3 bases at J, with 11 bases between the two ends. The CDR3 DNA sequence: TGTGCCAGCAGTTACTCGGGCAGGGGTTACACTGAAGCTTTCTTT. It is translated as CASSYSGRGYTEAFF.

The CDR3 nucleotides read TGTGCCAGTAGTATATGGCAGGGAGGGCTAAATTCACCCCTCCACTTT. Amino acid sequence: CASSIWQGGLNSPLHF. This chain joins TRBV19 and TRBJ1-6; weak D call: TRBD1 (5 bases). V shed 2 bases and J shed 7 bases, with 15 bases lying between them. The germline V gene encodes CDR1 LNHDA and CDR2 SQIVND (reference sequence). The CDR3 length is 16 residues.

The chain uses TRBV4-2 and TRBJ2-7; D call uncertain. CDR3 length equals 16 residues. With 4 bases removed from V and 5 bases from J, the gap between germline ends came to 21 bases. The germline gives CDR1 LGHNA, CDR2 YNFKEQ. CDR3: CASSRAVRTTQHEQYF. CDR3 coding DNA: TGTGCCAGCAGCCGCGCAGTGAGAACTACCCAGCACGAGCAGTACTTC.

The chain links TRBV27 to TRBJ1-6; TRBD1 agrees at 7 bases. This CDR3 is 15 amino acids long. CDR1 and CDR2 (germline): MNHEY, SMNVEV (reference sequence). Trimming took 5 bases from V and 7 from J; bases not matched to a gene: 8. CDR3 in amino acids: CASSPSRQGNSPLHF. CDR3 in DNA: TGTGCCAGCAGTCCCTCCCGACAGGGCAATTCACCCCTCCACTTT.

V and J are TRBV7-6 and TRBJ1-5, with 7 positions matching TRBD1. Trimming at V came to 2 bases and at J to 0 bases, leaving 10 bases not matched to a gene. The CDR3 contains 18 residues. Germline V lookup: CDR1 SGHVS, CDR2 FNYEAQ. The CDR3 here is CASSLRPGTDYSNQPQHF. CDR3 in DNA: TGTGCCAGCAGCTTAAGGCCCGGGACAGATTATAGCAATCAGCCCCAGCATTTT.